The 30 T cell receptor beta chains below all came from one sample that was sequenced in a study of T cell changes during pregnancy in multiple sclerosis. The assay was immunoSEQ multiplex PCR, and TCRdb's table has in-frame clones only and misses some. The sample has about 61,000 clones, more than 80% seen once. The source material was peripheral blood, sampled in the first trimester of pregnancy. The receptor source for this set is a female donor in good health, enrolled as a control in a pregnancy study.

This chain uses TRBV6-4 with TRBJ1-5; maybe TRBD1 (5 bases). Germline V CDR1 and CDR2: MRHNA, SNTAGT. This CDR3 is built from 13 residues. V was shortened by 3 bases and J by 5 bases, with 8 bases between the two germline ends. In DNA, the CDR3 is TGTGCCAGCAGTGAGGGGACTGATCAGCCCCAGCATTTT. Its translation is CASSEGTDQPQHF.

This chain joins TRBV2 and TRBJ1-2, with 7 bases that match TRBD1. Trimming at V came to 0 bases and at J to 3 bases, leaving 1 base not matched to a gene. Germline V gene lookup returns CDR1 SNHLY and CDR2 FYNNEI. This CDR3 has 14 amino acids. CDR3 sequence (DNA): TGTGCCAGCAGTGAAGCGGGACAGCACTATGGCTACACCTTC. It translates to CASSEAGQHYGYTF.

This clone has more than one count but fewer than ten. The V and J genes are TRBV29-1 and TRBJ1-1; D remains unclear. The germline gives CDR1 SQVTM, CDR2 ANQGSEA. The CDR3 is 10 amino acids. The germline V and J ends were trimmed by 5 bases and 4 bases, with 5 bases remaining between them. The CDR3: CSVSSTEAFF. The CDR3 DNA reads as TGCAGCGTTTCGAGCACTGAAGCTTTCTTT.

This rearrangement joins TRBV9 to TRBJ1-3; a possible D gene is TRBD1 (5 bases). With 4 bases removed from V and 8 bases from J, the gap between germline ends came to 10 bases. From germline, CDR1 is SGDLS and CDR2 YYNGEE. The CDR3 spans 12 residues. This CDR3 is CASSPGGDTIYF. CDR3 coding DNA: TGTGCCAGCAGCCCCGGGGGGGACACCATATATTTT.

DNA for the CDR3: TGTGCCAGCAGTCTCGCAGGGGTTACGGGCACTGAAGCTTTCTTT. This codes for CASSLAGVTGTEAFF. This chain joins TRBV5-4 and TRBJ1-1; TRBD1 is a possible D gene (6 bases). Germline V gene lookup returns CDR1 SGHNT and CDR2 YYREEE (reference sequence). V lost 5 bases and J 4 bases, leaving 18 bases between the germline ends. This CDR3 has 15 residues.

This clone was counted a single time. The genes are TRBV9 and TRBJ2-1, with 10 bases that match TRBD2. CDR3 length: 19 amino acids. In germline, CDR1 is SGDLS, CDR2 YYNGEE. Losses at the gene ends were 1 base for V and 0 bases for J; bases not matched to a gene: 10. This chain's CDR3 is CASSVPPLAGASSYNEQFF. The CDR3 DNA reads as TGTGCCAGCAGCGTACCCCCCCTAGCGGGGGCCAGCTCCTACAATGAGCAGTTCTTC.

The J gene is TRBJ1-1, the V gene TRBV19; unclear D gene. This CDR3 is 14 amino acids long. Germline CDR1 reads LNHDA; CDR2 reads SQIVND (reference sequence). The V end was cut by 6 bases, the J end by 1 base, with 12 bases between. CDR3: CASSPGTANTEAFF. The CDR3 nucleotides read TGTGCCAGTAGCCCGGGAACGGCGAACACTGAAGCTTTCTTT.

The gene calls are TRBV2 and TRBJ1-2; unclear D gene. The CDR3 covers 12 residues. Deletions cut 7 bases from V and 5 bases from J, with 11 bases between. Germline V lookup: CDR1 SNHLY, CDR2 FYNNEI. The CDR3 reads CASKQSAYGYTF. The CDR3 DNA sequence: TGTGCCAGCAAGCAGAGCGCATATGGCTACACCTTC.

The CDR3 is CASSEKRTSTDTQYF. For the CDR3, the DNA is TGTGCCAGCAGTGAGAAGCGTACTAGCACAGATACGCAGTATTTT. The chain has TRBV2 and TRBJ2-3; D unresolved. V was trimmed by 3 bases and J by 0 bases, leaving 10 bases between them. CDR1 and CDR2 from the germline V gene are SNHLY and FYNNEI. The length of the CDR3 is 15 residues.

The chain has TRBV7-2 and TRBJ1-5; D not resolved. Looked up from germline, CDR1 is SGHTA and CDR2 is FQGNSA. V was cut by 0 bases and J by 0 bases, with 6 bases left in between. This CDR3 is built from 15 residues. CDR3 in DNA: TGTGCCAGCAGCTTAGCGGGCCTTAGCAATCAGCCCCAGCATTTT. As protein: CASSLAGLSNQPQHF.

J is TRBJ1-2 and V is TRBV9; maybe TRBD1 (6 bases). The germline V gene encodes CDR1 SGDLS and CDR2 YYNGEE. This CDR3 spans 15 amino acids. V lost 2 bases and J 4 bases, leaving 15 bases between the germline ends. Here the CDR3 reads CASSVVTGSFYGYTF. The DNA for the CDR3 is TGTGCCAGCAGCGTCGTTACAGGGTCCTTCTATGGCTACACCTTC. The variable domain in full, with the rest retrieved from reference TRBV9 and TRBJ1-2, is DSGVTQTPKHLITATGQRVTLRCSPRSGDLSVYWYQQSLDQGLQFLIQYYNGEERAKGNILERFSAQQFPDLHSELNLSSLELGDSALYFCASSVVTGSFYGYTFGSGTRLTVV.

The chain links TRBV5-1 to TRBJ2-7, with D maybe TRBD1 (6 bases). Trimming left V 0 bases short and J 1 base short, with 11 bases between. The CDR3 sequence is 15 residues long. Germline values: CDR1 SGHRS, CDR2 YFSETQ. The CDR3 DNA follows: TGCGCCAGCAGCTTGGGGGGACACGGGTCCTACGAGCAGTACTTC. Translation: CASSLGGHGSYEQYF.

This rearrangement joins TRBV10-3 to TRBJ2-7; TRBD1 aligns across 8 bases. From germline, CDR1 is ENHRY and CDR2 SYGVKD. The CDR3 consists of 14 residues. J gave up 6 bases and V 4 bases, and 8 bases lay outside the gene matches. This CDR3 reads CAISGTGIGGEQYF. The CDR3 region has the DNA TGTGCCATCAGTGGGACAGGGATTGGAGGCGAGCAGTACTTC.

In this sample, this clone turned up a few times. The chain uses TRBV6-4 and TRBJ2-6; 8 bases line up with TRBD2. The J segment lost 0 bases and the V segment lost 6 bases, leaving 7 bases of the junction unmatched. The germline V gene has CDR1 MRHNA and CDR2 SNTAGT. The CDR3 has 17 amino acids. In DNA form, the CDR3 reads TGTGCCAGCAGCGGGGGGGACACGTACTCTGGGGCCAACGTCCTGACTTTC. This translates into CASSGGDTYSGANVLTF.

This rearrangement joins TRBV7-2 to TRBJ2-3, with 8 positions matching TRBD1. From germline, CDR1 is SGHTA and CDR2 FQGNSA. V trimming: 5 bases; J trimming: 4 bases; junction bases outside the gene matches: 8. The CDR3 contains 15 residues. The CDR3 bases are TGTGCCAGCAGCGAAGGACAGGGAGAGGCAGATACGCAGTATTTT. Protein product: CASSEGQGEADTQYF.

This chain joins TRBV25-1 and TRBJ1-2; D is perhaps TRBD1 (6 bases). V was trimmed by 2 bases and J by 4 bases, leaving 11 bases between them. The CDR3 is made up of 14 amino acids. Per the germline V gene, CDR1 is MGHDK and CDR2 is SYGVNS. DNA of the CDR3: TGTGCCAGCAGTGAAGGGGGGGCTTTCTATGGCTACACCTTC. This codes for CASSEGGAFYGYTF.

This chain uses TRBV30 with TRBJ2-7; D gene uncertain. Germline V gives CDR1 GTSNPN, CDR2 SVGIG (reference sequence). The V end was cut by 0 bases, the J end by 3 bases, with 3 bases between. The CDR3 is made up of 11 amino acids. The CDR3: CAWSVLYEQYF. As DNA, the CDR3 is TGTGCCTGGAGTGTCCTCTACGAGCAGTACTTC.

Here the CDR3 DNA reads TGTGCCTGGAGTGTAGCAGGGGCGAGCTCCTACGAGCAGTACTTC. Translated: CAWSVAGASSYEQYF. V and J are TRBV30 and TRBJ2-7, with D possibly being TRBD1 (6 bases). The V end was cut by 0 bases, the J end by 0 bases, with 12 bases between. The germline V gene has CDR1 GTSNPN and CDR2 SVGIG (reference sequence). This CDR3 spans 15 amino acids.

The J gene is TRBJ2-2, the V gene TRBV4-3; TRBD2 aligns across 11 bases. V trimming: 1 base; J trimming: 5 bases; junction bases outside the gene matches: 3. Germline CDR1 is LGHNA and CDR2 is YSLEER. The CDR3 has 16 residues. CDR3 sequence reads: CASSQALAGGTGELFF. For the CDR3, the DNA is TGCGCCAGCAGCCAAGCCCTAGCGGGGGGAACCGGGGAGCTGTTTTTT.

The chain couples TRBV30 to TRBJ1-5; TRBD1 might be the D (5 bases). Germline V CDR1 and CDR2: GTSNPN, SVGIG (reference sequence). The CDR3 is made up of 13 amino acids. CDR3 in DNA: TGTGCTTCATCCGGGGGTCCAGATCAGCCCCAGCATTTT. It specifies CASSGGPDQPQHF.

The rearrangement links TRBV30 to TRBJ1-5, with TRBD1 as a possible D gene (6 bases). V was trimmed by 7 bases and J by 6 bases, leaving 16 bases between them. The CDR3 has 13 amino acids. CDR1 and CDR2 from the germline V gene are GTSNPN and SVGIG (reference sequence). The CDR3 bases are TGTGCCTCTGGGGGGGCTAGGGGTCAGCCCCAGCATTTT. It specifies CASGGARGQPQHF.

The CDR3 sequence is CASSLTGVHEQYF. The CDR3 DNA follows: TGTGCCAGCAGCTTAACAGGGGTCCACGAGCAGTACTTC. This chain connects TRBV11-2 to TRBJ2-7; 7 bases map to TRBD1. The V and J ends lost 2 bases and 5 bases, in that order; junction bases with no gene match: 3. The V gene's germline CDR1 is SGHAT and CDR2 FQNNGV. The CDR3 covers 13 residues.

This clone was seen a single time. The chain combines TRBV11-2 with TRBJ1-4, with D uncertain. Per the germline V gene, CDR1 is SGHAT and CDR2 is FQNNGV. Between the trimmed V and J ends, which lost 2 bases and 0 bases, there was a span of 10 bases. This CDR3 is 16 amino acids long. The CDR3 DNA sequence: TGTGCCAGCAGCTTATTATCGGTCGCAACTAATGAAAAACTGTTTTTT. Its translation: CASSLLSVATNEKLFF.

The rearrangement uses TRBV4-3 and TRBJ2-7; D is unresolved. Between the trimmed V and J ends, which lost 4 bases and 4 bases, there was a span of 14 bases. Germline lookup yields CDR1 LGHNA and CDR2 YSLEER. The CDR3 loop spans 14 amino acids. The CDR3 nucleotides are TGCGCCAGCAGCCGAACGACAAGTACATACGAGCAGTACTTC. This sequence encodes CASSRTTSTYEQYF.

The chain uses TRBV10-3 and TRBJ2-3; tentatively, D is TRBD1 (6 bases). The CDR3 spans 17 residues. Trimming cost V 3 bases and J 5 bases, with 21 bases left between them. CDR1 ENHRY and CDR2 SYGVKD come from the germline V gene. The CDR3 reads CAISESRTVPQEDTQYF. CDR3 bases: TGTGCCATCAGTGAATCGAGGACAGTTCCCCAAGAAGATACGCAGTATTTT.

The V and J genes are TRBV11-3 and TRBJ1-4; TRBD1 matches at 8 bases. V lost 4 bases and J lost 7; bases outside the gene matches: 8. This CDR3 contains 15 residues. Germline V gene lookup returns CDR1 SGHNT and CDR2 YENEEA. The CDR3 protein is CASSWTGQGSEKLFF. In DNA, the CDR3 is TGTGCCAGCAGCTGGACAGGGCAGGGCAGTGAAAAACTGTTTTTT.

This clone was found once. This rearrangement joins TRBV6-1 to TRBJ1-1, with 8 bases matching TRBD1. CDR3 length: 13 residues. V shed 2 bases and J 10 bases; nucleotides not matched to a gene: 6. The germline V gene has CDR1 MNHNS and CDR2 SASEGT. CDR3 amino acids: CASSESGGRGAFF. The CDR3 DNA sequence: TGTGCCAGCAGTGAATCAGGGGGCCGGGGAGCTTTCTTT.

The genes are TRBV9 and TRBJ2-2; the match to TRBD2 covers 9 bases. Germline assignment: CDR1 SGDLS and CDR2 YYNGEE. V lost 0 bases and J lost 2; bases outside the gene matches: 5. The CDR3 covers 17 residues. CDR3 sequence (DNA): TGTGCCAGCAGCGTAGATAGCGGGGGCGTCAACACCGGGGAGCTGTTTTTT. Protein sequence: CASSVDSGGVNTGELFF.

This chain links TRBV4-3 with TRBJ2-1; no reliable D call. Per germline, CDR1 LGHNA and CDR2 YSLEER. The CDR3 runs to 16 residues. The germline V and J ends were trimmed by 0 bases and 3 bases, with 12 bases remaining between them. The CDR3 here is CASSQDPTDLYNEQFF. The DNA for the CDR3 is TGCGCCAGCAGCCAAGATCCTACAGACCTCTACAATGAGCAGTTCTTC.

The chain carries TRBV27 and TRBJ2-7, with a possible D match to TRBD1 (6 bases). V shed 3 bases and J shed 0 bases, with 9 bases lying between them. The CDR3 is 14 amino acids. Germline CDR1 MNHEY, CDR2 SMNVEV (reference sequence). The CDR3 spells CASSFSDSSYEQYF. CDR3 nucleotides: TGTGCCAGCAGTTTCTCGGACAGCTCCTACGAGCAGTACTTC.